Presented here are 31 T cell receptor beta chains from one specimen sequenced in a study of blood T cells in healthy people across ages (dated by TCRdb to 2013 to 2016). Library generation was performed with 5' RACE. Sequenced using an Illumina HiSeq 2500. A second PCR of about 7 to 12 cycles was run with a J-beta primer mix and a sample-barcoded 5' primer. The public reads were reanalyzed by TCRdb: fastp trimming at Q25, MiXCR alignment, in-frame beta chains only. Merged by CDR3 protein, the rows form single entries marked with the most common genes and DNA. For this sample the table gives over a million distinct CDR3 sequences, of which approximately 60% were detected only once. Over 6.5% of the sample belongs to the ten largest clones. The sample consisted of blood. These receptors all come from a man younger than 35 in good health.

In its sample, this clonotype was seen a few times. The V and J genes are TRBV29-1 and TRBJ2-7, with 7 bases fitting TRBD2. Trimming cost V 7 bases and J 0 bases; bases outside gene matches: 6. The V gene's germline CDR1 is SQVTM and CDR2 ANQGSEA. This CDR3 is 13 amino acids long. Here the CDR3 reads CSGWGGSSYEQYF. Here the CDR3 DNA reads TGCAGCGGCTGGGGGGGTTCCTCCTACGAGCAGTACTTC.

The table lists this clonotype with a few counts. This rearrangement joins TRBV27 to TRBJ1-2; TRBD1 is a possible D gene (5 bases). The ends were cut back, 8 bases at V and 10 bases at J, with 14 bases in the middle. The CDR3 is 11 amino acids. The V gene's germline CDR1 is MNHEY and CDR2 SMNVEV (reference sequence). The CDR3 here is CASYGGGYYTF. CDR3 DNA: TGTGCCAGCTACGGGGGGGGGTACTACACCTTC.

The CDR3 DNA reads TGCAGCGTTGAGTCGGGACAGGGATCAGGCAATGAGCAGTTCTTC. As protein: CSVESGQGSGNEQFF. V is TRBV29-1 and J is TRBJ2-1, with 9 bases aligning to TRBD1. Germline assignment: CDR1 SQVTM and CDR2 ANQGSEA. The CDR3 runs 15 residues. The V gene end was trimmed by 3 bases and the J gene end by 6 bases; junction bases not matched to a gene: 9.

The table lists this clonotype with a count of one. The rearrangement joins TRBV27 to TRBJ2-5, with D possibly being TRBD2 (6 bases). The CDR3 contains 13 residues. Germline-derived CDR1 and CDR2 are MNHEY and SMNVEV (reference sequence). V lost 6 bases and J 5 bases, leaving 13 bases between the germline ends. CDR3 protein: CASRGLGAETQYF. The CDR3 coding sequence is TGTGCCAGCAGGGGACTCGGGGCGGAGACCCAGTACTTC.

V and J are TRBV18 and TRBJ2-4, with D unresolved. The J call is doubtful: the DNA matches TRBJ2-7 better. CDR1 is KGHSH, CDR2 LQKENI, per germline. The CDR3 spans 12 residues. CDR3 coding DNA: TGTGCCAGCGCGACTTCAACCTACGAGCAGTACTTC. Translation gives CASATSTYEQYF.

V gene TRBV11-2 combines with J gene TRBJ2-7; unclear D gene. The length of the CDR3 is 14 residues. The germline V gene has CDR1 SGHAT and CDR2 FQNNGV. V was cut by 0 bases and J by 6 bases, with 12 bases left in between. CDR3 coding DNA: TGTGCCAGCAGCTTAGAAGTTGGTAGCTCCGAGCAGTACTTC. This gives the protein CASSLEVGSSEQYF.

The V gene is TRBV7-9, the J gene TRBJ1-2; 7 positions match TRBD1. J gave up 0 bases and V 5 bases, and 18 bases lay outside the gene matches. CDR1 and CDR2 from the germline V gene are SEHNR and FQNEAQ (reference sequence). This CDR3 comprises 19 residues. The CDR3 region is CASSQGGGFGQPANYGYTF. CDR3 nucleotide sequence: TGTGCCAGCAGCCAGGGGGGGGGATTCGGACAGCCAGCTAACTATGGCTACACCTTC.

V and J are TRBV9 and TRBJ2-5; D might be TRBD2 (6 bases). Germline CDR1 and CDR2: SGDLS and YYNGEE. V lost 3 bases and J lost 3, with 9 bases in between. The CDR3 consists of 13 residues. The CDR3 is CASSEGGEETQYF. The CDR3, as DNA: TGTGCCAGCAGCGAAGGCGGGGAAGAGACCCAGTACTTC.

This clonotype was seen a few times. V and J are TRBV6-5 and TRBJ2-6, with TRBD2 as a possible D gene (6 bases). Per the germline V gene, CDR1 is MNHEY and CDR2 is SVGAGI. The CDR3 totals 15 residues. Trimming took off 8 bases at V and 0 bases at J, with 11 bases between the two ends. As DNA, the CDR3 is TGTGCCAGCTGTGCGGGGAACTCTGGGGCCAACGTCCTGACTTTC. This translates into CASCAGNSGANVLTF.

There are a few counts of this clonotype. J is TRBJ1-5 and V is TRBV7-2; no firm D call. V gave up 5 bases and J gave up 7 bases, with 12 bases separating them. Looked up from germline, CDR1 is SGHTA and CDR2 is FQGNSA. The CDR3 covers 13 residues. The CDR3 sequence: CASSLLTQQPQHF. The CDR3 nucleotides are TGTGCCAGCAGCCTACTAACGCAGCAGCCCCAGCATTTT.

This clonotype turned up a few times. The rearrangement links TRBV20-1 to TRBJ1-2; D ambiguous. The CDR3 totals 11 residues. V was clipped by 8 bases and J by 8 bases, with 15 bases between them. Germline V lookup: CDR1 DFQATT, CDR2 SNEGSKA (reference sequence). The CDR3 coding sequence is TGCAGTCTCGAGACACCAACGGGCTACACCTTC. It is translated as CSLETPTGYTF.

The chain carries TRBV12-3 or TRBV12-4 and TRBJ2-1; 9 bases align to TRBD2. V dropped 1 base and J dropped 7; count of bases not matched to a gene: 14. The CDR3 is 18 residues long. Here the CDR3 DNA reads TGTGCCAGCAGTTTAGGGCCCTTAGCGGGAGAGGAGAGGAATGAGCAGTTCTTC. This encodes CASSLGPLAGEERNEQFF.

CDR3 in amino acids: CSVGSQGYQETQYF. In DNA form, the CDR3 reads TGCAGCGTTGGCTCCCAGGGCTACCAAGAGACCCAGTACTTC. This chain uses TRBV29-1 with TRBJ2-5; the D gene is possibly TRBD1 (5 bases). This CDR3 contains 14 residues. Looked up from germline, CDR1 is SQVTM and CDR2 is ANQGSEA. V was pared by 4 bases and J by 0 bases, with 12 bases between. The full variable domain, in which reference TRBV29-1 and TRBJ2-5 provide the parts outside the CDR3, is SAVISQKPSRDICQRGTSLTIQCQVDSQVTMMFWYRQQPGQSLTLIATANQGSEATYESGFVIDKFPISRPNLTFSTLTVSNMSPEDSSIYLCSVGSQGYQETQYFGPGTRLLVL.

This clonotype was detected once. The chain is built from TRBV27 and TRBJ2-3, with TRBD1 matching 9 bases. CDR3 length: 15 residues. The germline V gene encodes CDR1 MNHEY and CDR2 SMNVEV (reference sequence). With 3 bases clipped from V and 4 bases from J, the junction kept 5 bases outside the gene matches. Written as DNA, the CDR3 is TGTGCCAGCAGTTTGGGGACAGGGCATCCAGATACGCAGTATTTT. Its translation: CASSLGTGHPDTQYF.

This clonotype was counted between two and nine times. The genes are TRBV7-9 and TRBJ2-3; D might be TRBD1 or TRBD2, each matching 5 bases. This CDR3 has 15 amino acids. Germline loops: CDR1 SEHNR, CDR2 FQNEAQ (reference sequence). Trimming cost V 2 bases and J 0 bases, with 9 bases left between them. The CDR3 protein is CASSLLGPSTDTQYF. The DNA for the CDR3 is TGTGCCAGCAGCTTATTGGGACCCAGCACAGATACGCAGTATTTT.

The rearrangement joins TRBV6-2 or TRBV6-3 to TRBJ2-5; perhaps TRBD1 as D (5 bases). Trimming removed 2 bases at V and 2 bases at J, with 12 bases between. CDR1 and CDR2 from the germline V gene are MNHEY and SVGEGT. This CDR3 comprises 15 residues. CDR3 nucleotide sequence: TGTGCCAGCAGTTACACCACCCGACAGCAAGAGACCCAGTACTTC. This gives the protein CASSYTTRQQETQYF.

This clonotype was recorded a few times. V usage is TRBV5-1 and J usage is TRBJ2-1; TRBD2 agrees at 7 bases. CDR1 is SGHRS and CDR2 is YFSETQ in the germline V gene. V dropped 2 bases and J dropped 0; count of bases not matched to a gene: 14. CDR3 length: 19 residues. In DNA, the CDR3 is TGCGCCAGCAGCTTAGTCGGGTCTAGCGGTTATAGCTCCTACAATGAGCAGTTCTTC. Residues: CASSLVGSSGYSSYNEQFF.

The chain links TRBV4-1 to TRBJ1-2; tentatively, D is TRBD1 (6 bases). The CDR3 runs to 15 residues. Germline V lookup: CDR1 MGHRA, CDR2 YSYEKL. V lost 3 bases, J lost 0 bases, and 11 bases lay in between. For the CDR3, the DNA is TGCGCCAGCAGCCACCAGGACAGAGCTAACTATGGCTACACCTTC. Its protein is CASSHQDRANYGYTF.

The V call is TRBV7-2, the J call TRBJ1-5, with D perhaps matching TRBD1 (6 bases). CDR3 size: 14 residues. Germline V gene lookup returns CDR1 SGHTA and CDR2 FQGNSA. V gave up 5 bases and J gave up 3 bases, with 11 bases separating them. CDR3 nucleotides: TGTGCCAGCAGCACCGGACAGTTCAATCAGCCCCAGCATTTT. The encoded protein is CASSTGQFNQPQHF.

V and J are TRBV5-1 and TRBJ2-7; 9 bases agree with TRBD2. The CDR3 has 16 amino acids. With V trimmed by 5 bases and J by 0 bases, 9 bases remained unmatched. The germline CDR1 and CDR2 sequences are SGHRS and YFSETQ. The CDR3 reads CASSPGLALSSYEQYF. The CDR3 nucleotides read TGCGCCAGCAGTCCCGGACTAGCGCTGAGCTCCTACGAGCAGTACTTC. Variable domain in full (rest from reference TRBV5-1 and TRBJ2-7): KAGVTQTPRYLIKTRGQQVTLSCSPISGHRSVSWYQQTPGQGLQFLFEYFSETQRNKGNFPGRFSGRQFSNSRSEMNVSTLELGDSALYLCASSPGLALSSYEQYFGPGTRLTVT.

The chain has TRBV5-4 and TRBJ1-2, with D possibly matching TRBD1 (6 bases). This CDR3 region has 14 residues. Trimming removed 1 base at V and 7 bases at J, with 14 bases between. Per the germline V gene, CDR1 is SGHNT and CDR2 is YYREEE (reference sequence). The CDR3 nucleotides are TGTGCCAGCAGCTTGTCAGGGGAGTTTCGTGGCTACACCTTC. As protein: CASSLSGEFRGYTF. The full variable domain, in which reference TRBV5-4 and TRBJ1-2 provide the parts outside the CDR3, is ETGVTQSPTHLIKTRGQQVTLRCSSQSGHNTVSWYQQALGQGPQFIFQYYREEENGRGNFPPRFSGLQFPNYSSELNVNALELDDSALYLCASSLSGEFRGYTFGSGTRLTVV.

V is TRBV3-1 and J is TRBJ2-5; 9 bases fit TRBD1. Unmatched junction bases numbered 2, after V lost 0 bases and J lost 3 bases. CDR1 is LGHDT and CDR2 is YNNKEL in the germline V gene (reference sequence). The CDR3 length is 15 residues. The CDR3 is CASSQEGTGKETQYF. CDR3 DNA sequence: TGTGCCAGCAGCCAAGAGGGGACAGGGAAAGAGACCCAGTACTTC.

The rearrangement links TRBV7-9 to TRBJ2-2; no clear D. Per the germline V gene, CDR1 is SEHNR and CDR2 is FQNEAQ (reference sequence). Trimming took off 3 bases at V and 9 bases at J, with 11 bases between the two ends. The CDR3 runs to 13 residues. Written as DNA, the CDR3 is TGTGCCAGCAGCTTTCGGTTGGGTCGGGAGCTGTTTTTT. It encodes CASSFRLGRELFF.

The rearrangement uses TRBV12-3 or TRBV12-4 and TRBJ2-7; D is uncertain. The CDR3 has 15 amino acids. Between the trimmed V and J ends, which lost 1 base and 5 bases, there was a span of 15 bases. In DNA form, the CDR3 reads TGTGCCAGCAGTTTAGAAAGATGGAGTTCAGACGAGCAGTACTTC. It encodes CASSLERWSSDEQYF.

The chain's CDR3 is CSVDSPSKETQYF. Here the CDR3 DNA reads TGCAGCGTTGATTCTCCGTCGAAAGAGACCCAGTACTTC. This chain uses TRBV29-1 with TRBJ2-5; D ambiguous. The CDR3 covers 13 residues. The germline V and J ends were trimmed by 3 bases and 3 bases, with 11 bases remaining between them. Per the germline V gene, CDR1 is SQVTM and CDR2 is ANQGSEA.

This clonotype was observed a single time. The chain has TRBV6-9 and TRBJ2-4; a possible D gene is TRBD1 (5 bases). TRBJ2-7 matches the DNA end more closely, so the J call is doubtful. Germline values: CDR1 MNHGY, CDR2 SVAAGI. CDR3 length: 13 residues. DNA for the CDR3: TGTGCCAGCAGGGAACCCAGGGTCTACGAGCAGTACTTC. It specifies CASREPRVYEQYF.

The CDR3 is CSARDLGRTAEGETQFF. For the CDR3, the DNA is TGCAGTGCTAGAGACCTCGGACGTACGGCTGAGGGAGAGACCCAGTTCTTC. The chain is built from TRBV20-1 and TRBJ2-1; perhaps TRBD2 as D (5 bases). This CDR3 has 17 amino acids. The germline gives CDR1 DFQATT, CDR2 SNEGSKA (reference sequence). Trimming stripped 0 bases from V and 13 bases from J, with 28 bases between.

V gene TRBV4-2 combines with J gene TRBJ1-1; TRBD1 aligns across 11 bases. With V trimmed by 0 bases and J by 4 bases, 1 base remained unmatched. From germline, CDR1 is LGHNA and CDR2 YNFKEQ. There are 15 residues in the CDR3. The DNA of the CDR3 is TGTGCCAGCAGCCAAGAGGGACAGGGGGGCACTGAAGCTTTCTTT. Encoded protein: CASSQEGQGGTEAFF.

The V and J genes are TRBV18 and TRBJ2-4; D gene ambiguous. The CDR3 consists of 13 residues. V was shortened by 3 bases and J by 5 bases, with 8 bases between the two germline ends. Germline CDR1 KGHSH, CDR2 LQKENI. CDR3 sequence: CASSPIRENIQYF. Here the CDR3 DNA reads TGTGCCAGCTCACCCATCAGAGAAAACATTCAGTACTTC. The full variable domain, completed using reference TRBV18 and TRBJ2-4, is NAGVMQNPRHLVRRRGQEARLRCSPMKGHSHVYWYRQLPEEGLKFMVYLQKENIIDESGMPKERFSAEFPKEGPSILRIQQVVRGDSAAYFCASSPIRENIQYFGAGTRLSVL.

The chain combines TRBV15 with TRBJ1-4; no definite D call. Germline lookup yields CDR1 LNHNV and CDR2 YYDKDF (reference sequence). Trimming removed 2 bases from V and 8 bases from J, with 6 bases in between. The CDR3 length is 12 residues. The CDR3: CATSRPAEKLFF. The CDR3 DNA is TGTGCCACCAGCAGACCTGCCGAAAAACTGTTTTTT.

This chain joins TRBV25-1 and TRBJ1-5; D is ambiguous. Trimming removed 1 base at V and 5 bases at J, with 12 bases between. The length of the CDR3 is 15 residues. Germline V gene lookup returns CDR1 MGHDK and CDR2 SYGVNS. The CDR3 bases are TGTGCCAGCAGTGAATCTAGGGTAAAGGATCAGCCCCAGCATTTT. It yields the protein CASSESRVKDQPQHF.